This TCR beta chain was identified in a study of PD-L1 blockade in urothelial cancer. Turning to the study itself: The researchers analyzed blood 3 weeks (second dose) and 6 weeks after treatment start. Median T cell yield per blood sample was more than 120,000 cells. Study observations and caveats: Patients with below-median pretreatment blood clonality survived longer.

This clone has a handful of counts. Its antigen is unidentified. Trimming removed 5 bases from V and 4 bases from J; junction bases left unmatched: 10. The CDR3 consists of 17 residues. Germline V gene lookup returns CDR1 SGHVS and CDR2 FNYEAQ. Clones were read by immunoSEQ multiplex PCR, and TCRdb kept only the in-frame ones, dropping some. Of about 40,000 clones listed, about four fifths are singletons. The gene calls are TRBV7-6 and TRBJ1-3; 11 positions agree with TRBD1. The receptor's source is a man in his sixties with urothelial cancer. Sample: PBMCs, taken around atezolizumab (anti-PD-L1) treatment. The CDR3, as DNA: TGTGCCAGCAGCATTTTCGGACAGGGGGCTTGGGGAAACACCATATATTTT. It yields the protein CASSIFGQGAWGNTIYF. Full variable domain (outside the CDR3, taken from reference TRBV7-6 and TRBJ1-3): GAGVSQSPRYKVTKRGQDVALRCDPISGHVSLYWYRQALGQGPEFLTYFNYEAQQDKSGLPNDRFSAERPEGSISTLTIQRTEQRDSAMYRCASSIFGQGAWGNTIYFGEGSWLTVV.